The clone carrying this TCR beta chain was seen once. Its matching antigen is unknown. This record belongs to a study of breast tumors, draining lymph nodes, adjacent tissues. Whole-study findings and limits: The data were judged consistent with most tumor T cells coming from lymph node and expanding in tumor. Tumor and nontumor repertoires were significantly more similar in luminal-like than in basal-like breast cancer. Compared with lymph nodes, tumors were less diverse; compared with nontumor tissue, more. Data only fit, rather than demonstrated, lymph node origin of most tumor T cells.

Using its own MiXCR run on the multiplex PCR reads, TCRdb lists one record per CDR3 protein. The sample carries around 43,000 distinct CDR3 sequences, approximately 22% recorded once. The CDR3 is made up of 16 amino acids. Germline values: CDR1 MNHEY, CDR2 SVGAGI. J was trimmed by 2 bases and V by 0 bases; bases with no gene match: 4. The chain employs TRBV6-5 and TRBJ2-5; 9 bases are a match to TRBD2. The sample comprised breast tumor tissue. The clonotype comes from a female donor with breast cancer. Some clones in this sample may be carry-over from other donors' samples. The CDR3 DNA reads TGTGCCAGCAGTTACTCGTTTAGCGGGGGACAAGAGACCCAGTACTTC. Translated: CASSYSFSGGQETQYF.